The entry below describes one TCR beta chain. This sample is part of a study of blood T cell repertoires in COVID-19. For the study at large: There were acute and convalescent COVID-19 samples, and they came from the United States, Italy and Spain.

Libraries were prepared by immunoSEQ multiplex PCR; TCRdb keeps only in-frame clonotypes and omits some of them. Here the sample spans some 120,000 clones, around three quarters being singletons. The V gene lost 6 bases and the J gene lost 2 bases, with 4 bases spanning the gap. The CDR3 has 11 amino acids. Germline-derived CDR1 and CDR2 are SGHTA and FQGNSA. This sequence was found in a middle-aged man with active or convalescent COVID-19. Sample: peripheral blood. The genes are TRBV7-2 and TRBJ2-5; D unclear. The CDR3 DNA sequence: TGTGCCAGCAGACTACAAGAGACCCAGTACTTC. Protein product: CASRLQETQYF.